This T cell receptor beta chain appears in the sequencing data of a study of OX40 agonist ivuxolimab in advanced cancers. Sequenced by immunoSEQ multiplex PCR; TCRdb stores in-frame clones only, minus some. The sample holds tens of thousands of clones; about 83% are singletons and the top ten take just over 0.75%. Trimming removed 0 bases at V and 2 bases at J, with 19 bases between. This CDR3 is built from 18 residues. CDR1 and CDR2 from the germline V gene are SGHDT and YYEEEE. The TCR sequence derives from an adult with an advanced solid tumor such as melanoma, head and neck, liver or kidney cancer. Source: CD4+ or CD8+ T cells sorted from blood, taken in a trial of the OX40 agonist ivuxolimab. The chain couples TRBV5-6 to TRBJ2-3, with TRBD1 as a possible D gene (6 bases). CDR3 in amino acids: CASSLGGPVGAHTDTQYF. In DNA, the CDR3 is TGTGCCAGCAGCTTGGGGGGTCCGGTGGGGGCCCACACAGATACGCAGTATTTT.